This entry is about one T cell receptor beta chain. The antigen is undetermined. Different DNA sequences within this sample yield the same CDR3. These data belong to a study of cytomegalovirus exposure and HLA in healthy donors. The PCR made use of 60 Vbeta and 13 Jbeta primers. Produced via immunoSEQ multiplex PCR; TCRdb's table is partial and in-frame only. The sample contains about 210,000 clones, over 75% of which appear only once. Study observations and caveats: Reports state that TCR beta sequences accurately predicted most subjects' HLA-A and HLA-B alleles. Later analysis demonstrated an association between a missense DCLRE1C variant and TCR beta V- and J-gene trimming. A later analysis found common viral pathogens apparently linked to several of the most significant clusters. In a later analysis, donors in an Asian-associated ancestry cluster reportedly had fewer N-insertions in productive TCRs than the cohort mean.

The receptor was isolated from a woman aged 45-59 years in good health and CMV-seropositive. Sequencing was done on a sample of PBMCs.

The CDR3 sequence is CASSLVVTNYGYTF. The CDR3, as DNA: TGTGCCAGCAGCTTAGTAGTTACTAACTATGGCTACACCTTC. The rearrangement uses TRBV7-2 and TRBJ1-2; D is unclear. CDR3 size: 14 residues. The V end was cut by 1 base, the J end by 0 bases, with 6 bases between. Germline-derived CDR1 and CDR2 are SGHTA and FQGNSA. The full variable domain, in which reference TRBV7-2 and TRBJ1-2 provide the parts outside the CDR3, is GAGVSQSPSNKVTEKGKDVELRCDPISGHTALYWYRQSLGQGLEFLIYFQGNSAPDKSGLPSDRFSAERTGGSVSTLTIQRTQQEDSAVYLCASSLVVTNYGYTFGSGTRLTVV.